This T cell receptor (beta chain) was retrieved from a study of blood T cells in healthy people across ages. CDR1 is PRHDT and CDR2 is FYEKMQ in the germline V gene (reference sequence). Trimming removed 3 bases from V and 4 bases from J, with 15 bases in between. The CDR3 sequence is 15 residues long. Combining a sample-barcoded 5' primer with a J-beta primer mix, a second PCR ran for roughly 7 to 12 cycles. From the 5' RACE reads, TCRdb called clonotypes with MiXCR, one entry per CDR3 protein. The table records over 1,200,000 distinct CDR3 sequences, around 59% of them present only once. The chain joins TRBV13 to TRBJ2-5; the D is unclear. The sequence was obtained from a man younger than 35 in good health. Sequencing used blood. CDR3 sequence reads: CASSFRQRQRETQYF. CDR3 bases: TGTGCCAGCAGCTTTAGGCAGCGTCAGAGAGAGACCCAGTACTTC.